The next 26 T cell receptor beta chains were all read from a single sample in a study of T cell changes during pregnancy in multiple sclerosis. Clones were sequenced by immunoSEQ multiplex PCR, and TCRdb holds only the in-frame ones, with some missing. The table records approximately 60,000 clones, approximately 91% of them present only once. Sequencing used peripheral blood, obtained in the second trimester of pregnancy. These receptors came from a female donor with multiple sclerosis, enrolled in a pregnancy study.

This sequence joins TRBV29-1 and TRBJ1-2, with D unresolved. V was trimmed by 4 bases and J by 7 bases, leaving 13 bases between them. The CDR3 has 12 amino acids. Per germline, CDR1 SQVTM and CDR2 ANQGSEA. The CDR3 sequence is CSVGLGFSGYTF. The DNA for the CDR3 is TGCAGCGTTGGACTAGGTTTTAGTGGCTACACCTTC.

This clone has a single count. The chain links TRBV19 to TRBJ1-2; TRBD1 matches at 10 bases. The CDR3 has 13 amino acids. Per the germline V gene, CDR1 is LNHDA and CDR2 is SQIVND (reference sequence). Trimming cost V 7 bases and J 6 bases; bases outside gene matches: 5. The CDR3 region has the DNA TGTGCCAGTAACGTTGGGACAGGGGATGGCTACACCTTC. Its protein is CASNVGTGDGYTF.

The chain recombines TRBV5-1 with TRBJ1-2; D might be TRBD1 (6 bases). The germline V gene encodes CDR1 SGHRS and CDR2 YFSETQ. Deletions cut 2 bases from V and 3 bases from J, with 8 bases between. This CDR3 contains 13 residues. The CDR3, as DNA: TGCGCCAGCAGCTTAAGACAGGACTATGGCTACACCTTC. It yields the protein CASSLRQDYGYTF.

J is TRBJ1-1 and V is TRBV13; D is unresolved. Germline CDR1 is PRHDT and CDR2 is FYEKMQ (reference sequence). Trimming took off 1 base at V and 0 bases at J, with 9 bases between the two ends. The CDR3 consists of 15 residues. CDR3 sequence: CASSLVPGMNTEAFF. For the CDR3, the DNA is TGTGCCAGCAGCTTAGTTCCGGGAATGAACACTGAAGCTTTCTTT. Together with reference TRBV13 and TRBJ1-1, the CDR3 gives the full variable domain: AAGVIQSPRHLIKEKRETATLKCYPIPRHDTVYWYQQGPGQDPQFLISFYEKMQSDKGSIPDRFSAQQFSDYHSELNMSSLELGDSALYFCASSLVPGMNTEAFFGQGTRLTVV.

A note on this clone: The germline gene is not matched at one end of the junction; a read error may be the cause. The chain carries TRBV28 and TRBJ2-7, with 7 nucleotides matching TRBD2. Germline-derived CDR1 and CDR2 are MDHEN and SYDVKM. The CDR3 consists of 12 residues. The CDR3 here is CASSLLFGTIGF. The CDR3, as DNA: TGTGCCAGCAGTTTACTTTTTGGGACTATCGGTTTC.

The rearrangement uses TRBV29-1 and TRBJ2-2; no reliable D call. CDR3 size: 11 residues. The germline gives CDR1 SQVTM, CDR2 ANQGSEA. The germline V and J ends were trimmed by 5 bases and 7 bases, with 8 bases remaining between them. CDR3 bases: TGCAGCGTTTTACGGGTCGGGGAGCTGTTTTTT. This sequence encodes CSVLRVGELFF.

In this sample, this clone turned up a few times. The chain combines TRBV19 with TRBJ1-5, with a possible D match to TRBD1 (6 bases). With 5 bases removed from V and 5 bases from J, the gap between germline ends came to 13 bases. Germline lookup yields CDR1 LNHDA and CDR2 SQIVND (reference sequence). This CDR3 has 14 amino acids. For the CDR3, the DNA is TGTGCCAGTAGTCCACAGGGCGGGCATCAGCCCCAGCATTTT. This translates into CASSPQGGHQPQHF. The whole variable domain, filled in from reference TRBV19 and TRBJ1-5, reads DGGITQSPKYLFRKEGQNVTLSCEQNLNHDAMYWYRQDPGQGLRLIYYSQIVNDFQKGDIAEGYSVSREKKESFPLTVTSAQKNPTAFYLCASSPQGGHQPQHFGDGTRLSIL.

This rearrangement joins TRBV30 to TRBJ2-7; D perhaps matches TRBD1 (6 bases). The CDR3 has 14 residues. Trimming removed 3 bases at V and 0 bases at J, with 12 bases between. CDR1 is GTSNPN, CDR2 SVGIG, per germline (reference sequence). The CDR3 DNA is TGTGCCTGGAGAGTCGGCAGGGGCTCCTACGAGCAGTACTTC. Its protein product is CAWRVGRGSYEQYF.

CDR3 sequence (DNA): TGTGCCAGCACAAGACAGGGTTTGGAGACCCAGTACTTC. It yields the protein CASTRQGLETQYF. The J gene is TRBJ2-5, the V gene TRBV2, with 7 bases identical to TRBD1. This CDR3 spans 13 amino acids. Trimming took 7 bases from V and 5 from J; bases not matched to a gene: 7. Germline loops: CDR1 SNHLY, CDR2 FYNNEI.

The rearrangement uses TRBV9 and TRBJ2-5; 8 nucleotides match TRBD2. CDR1 and CDR2 from the germline V gene are SGDLS and YYNGEE. J was trimmed by 5 bases and V by 3 bases; bases with no gene match: 12. This CDR3 has 16 residues. CDR3 sequence: CASSGSAGVLGETQYF. The CDR3 DNA sequence: TGTGCCAGCAGCGGATCAGCGGGGGTCCTAGGGGAGACCCAGTACTTC.

The chain couples TRBV30 to TRBJ1-2; 8 nucleotides agree with TRBD1. Germline V lookup: CDR1 GTSNPN, CDR2 SVGIG (reference sequence). The CDR3 runs 14 residues. CDR3 coding DNA: TGTGCTTTTTTCCGGTTCGGACAGGGTTTCGGCTACACCTTC. Encoded protein: CAFFRFGQGFGYTF.

This rearrangement joins TRBV6-4 to TRBJ1-2, with 8 positions matching TRBD1. The CDR3 runs to 13 residues. The germline gives CDR1 MRHNA, CDR2 SNTAGT. V was pared by 1 base and J by 8 bases, with 3 bases of the junction left unmatched. In DNA form, the CDR3 reads TGTGCCAGCAGTGACTACTCAGGGGGCGGCTACACCTTC. The encoded protein is CASSDYSGGGYTF.

This chain connects TRBV28 to TRBJ2-1; 7 bases line up with TRBD1. CDR1 and CDR2 from the germline V gene are MDHEN and SYDVKM. The CDR3 loop spans 15 amino acids. With V trimmed by 7 bases and J by 5 bases, 11 bases remained unmatched. The CDR3 coding sequence is TGTGCCAGCATACCTTCCGGGACAGACAACAATGAGCAGTTCTTC. As protein: CASIPSGTDNNEQFF.

This clone has only a few counts. J is TRBJ1-2 and V is TRBV28; perhaps TRBD1 as D (5 bases). CDR3 size: 12 residues. The ends were cut back, 2 bases at V and 4 bases at J, with 5 bases in the middle. In germline, CDR1 is MDHEN, CDR2 SYDVKM. CDR3 protein: CASSLQGYGYTF. CDR3 sequence (DNA): TGTGCCAGCAGTTTACAGGGCTATGGCTACACCTTC.

This chain links TRBV19 with TRBJ2-3; D is uncertain. Germline CDR1 is LNHDA and CDR2 is SQIVND (reference sequence). This CDR3 has 14 amino acids. V lost 6 bases and J 6 bases, leaving 16 bases between the germline ends. In DNA, the CDR3 is TGTGCCAGTAGCATTCGGCAGACTGGGGATACGCAGTATTTT. Protein sequence: CASSIRQTGDTQYF.

The chain links TRBV7-2 to TRBJ2-1; D unresolved. Between the trimmed V and J ends, which lost 5 bases and 2 bases, there was a span of 13 bases. Germline loops: CDR1 SGHTA, CDR2 FQGNSA. The CDR3 has 15 residues. Written as DNA, the CDR3 is TGTGCCAGCAGCCCGAGTAGACAAGCCTACAATGAGCAGTTCTTC. Translated: CASSPSRQAYNEQFF.

The table lists this clone with a count of one. V gene TRBV5-1 combines with J gene TRBJ1-1; D may be TRBD1 (5 bases). Trimming pared 4 bases from V and 6 bases from J, leaving 16 bases between. This CDR3 has 14 residues. Germline V gene lookup returns CDR1 SGHRS and CDR2 YFSETQ. CDR3 region: CASSRETGSAEAFF. The CDR3 DNA sequence: TGCGCCAGCAGCCGAGAAACAGGTTCAGCTGAAGCTTTCTTT.

In nucleotides, the CDR3 is TGTGCCAGCAGCTCTACTAGCGGCTACGAGCAGTACTTC. It yields the protein CASSSTSGYEQYF. This chain links TRBV7-2 with TRBJ2-7; 8 bases line up with TRBD2. This CDR3 is built from 13 residues. CDR1 SGHTA and CDR2 FQGNSA come from the germline V gene. Germline trimming cut 4 bases from V and 3 bases from J; bases unmatched to any gene: 2.

The chain is built from TRBV4-1 and TRBJ2-7; perhaps TRBD2 as D (6 bases). CDR3 length: 14 residues. Looked up from germline, CDR1 is MGHRA and CDR2 is YSYEKL. V lost 0 bases and J lost 7, with 13 bases in between. CDR3 nucleotide sequence: TGCGCCAGCAGCCAAGAGCGGGGCCCTGGAGAGCAGTACTTC. Its protein product is CASSQERGPGEQYF.

As concerns this clone: This sample includes further DNA sequences coding for the same CDR3. This chain uses TRBV5-6 with TRBJ1-2; D not resolved. Germline CDR1 is SGHDT and CDR2 is YYEEEE. This CDR3 is 13 amino acids long. Trimming removed 2 bases from V and 4 bases from J, with 9 bases in between. CDR3 amino acids: CASSFPGPYGYTF. In DNA form, the CDR3 reads TGTGCCAGCAGCTTCCCAGGTCCCTATGGCTACACCTTC.

This chain uses TRBV28 with TRBJ1-2; D unclear. CDR1 and CDR2 (germline): MDHEN, SYDVKM. The CDR3 totals 13 residues. The germline V and J ends were trimmed by 3 bases and 6 bases, with 11 bases remaining between them. In nucleotides, the CDR3 is TGTGCCAGCAGTTTCCCCCTTAGAGATGGCTACACCTTC. This translates into CASSFPLRDGYTF.

The chain links TRBV7-8 to TRBJ1-5; 7 bases align to TRBD1. The V and J ends lost 1 base and 7 bases, in that order; junction bases with no gene match: 10. Germline CDR1 is SGHVS and CDR2 is FQNEAQ. The CDR3 spans 16 residues. This CDR3 is CASSLEGQFGRQPQHF. In DNA form, the CDR3 reads TGTGCCAGCAGCTTAGAGGGACAGTTCGGGAGACAGCCCCAGCATTTT.

The rearrangement links TRBV19 to TRBJ1-5, with a tentative D call TRBD1 (6 bases). The ends were cut back, 3 bases at V and 2 bases at J, with 11 bases in the middle. Germline V gene data show CDR1 as LNHDA and CDR2 as SQIVND (reference sequence). The CDR3 totals 15 residues. CDR3 amino acids: CASSIFRQGNQPQHF. The CDR3 DNA follows: TGTGCCAGTAGTATTTTCAGACAGGGCAATCAGCCCCAGCATTTT.

The CDR3 region has the DNA TGTGCCAGCAGCGTAGCCGGCGGGGCGGGGAGTGGCTACACCTTC. It translates to CASSVAGGAGSGYTF. V is TRBV9 and J is TRBJ1-2; D possibly corresponds to TRBD1 (5 bases). V lost 0 bases to trimming and J lost 7 bases, with 16 bases between them. The CDR3 is 15 amino acids. Germline values: CDR1 SGDLS, CDR2 YYNGEE.

This clone has just one count. This chain connects TRBV28 to TRBJ1-4; a possible D gene is TRBD1 (6 bases). Between the trimmed V and J ends, which lost 7 bases and 8 bases, there was a span of 14 bases. The CDR3 totals 13 residues. In germline, CDR1 is MDHEN, CDR2 SYDVKM. The DNA for the CDR3 is TGTGCCAGCACCGGGGGGCGTTGGGAAAAACTGTTTTTT. Amino acid sequence: CASTGGRWEKLFF.

The chain carries TRBV7-3 and TRBJ1-1; D is unclear. The V end was cut by 4 bases, the J end by 4 bases, with 10 bases between. This CDR3 has 13 amino acids. CDR1 and CDR2 (germline): SGHTA, FQGTGA. CDR3: CASSSYGGTEAFF. The CDR3 DNA follows: TGTGCCAGCAGCTCTTATGGAGGCACTGAAGCTTTCTTT.